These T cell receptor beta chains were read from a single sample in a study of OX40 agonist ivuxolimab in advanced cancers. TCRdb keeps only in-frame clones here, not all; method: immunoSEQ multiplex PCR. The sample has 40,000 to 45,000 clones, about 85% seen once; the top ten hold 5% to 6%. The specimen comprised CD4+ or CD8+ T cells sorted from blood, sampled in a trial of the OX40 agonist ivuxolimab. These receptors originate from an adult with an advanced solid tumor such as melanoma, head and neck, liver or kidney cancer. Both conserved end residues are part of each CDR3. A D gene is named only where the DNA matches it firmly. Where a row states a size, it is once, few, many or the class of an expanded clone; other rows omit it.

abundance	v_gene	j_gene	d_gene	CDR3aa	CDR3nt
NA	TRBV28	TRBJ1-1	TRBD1	CASYDTGVYTEAFF	TGTGCCAGCTATGATACAGGGGTCTACACTGAAGCTTTCTTT
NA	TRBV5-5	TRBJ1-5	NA	CASSLDYLGVLPQHF	TGTGCCAGCAGCTTGGATTACCTGGGGGTCCTTCCCCAGCATTTT
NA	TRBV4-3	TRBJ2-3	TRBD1	CASSRGGTGRADTQYF	TGCGCCAGCAGCCGTGGGGGGACAGGGCGCGCAGATACGCAGTATTTT
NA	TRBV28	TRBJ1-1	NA	CASSFRGAGDTEAFF	TGTGCCAGCAGTTTCCGGGGGGCAGGGGACACTGAAGCTTTCTTT
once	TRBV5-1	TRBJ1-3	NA	CASSLNFGNTIYF	TGCGCCAGCAGCTTGAATTTTGGAAACACCATATATTTT
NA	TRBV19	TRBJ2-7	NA	CASSIAREGYEQYF	TGTGCCAGTAGTATAGCCCGAGAAGGCTACGAGCAGTACTTC
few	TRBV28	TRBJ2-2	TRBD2	CASRLRPSGWSTGELFF	TGTGCCAGCAGGTTAAGACCTAGCGGGTGGTCGACCGGGGAGCTGTTTTTT
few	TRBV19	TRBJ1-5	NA	CASSTPRGLSLHQPQHF	TGTGCCAGTAGTACCCCCCGGGGGTTAAGCCTGCATCAGCCCCAGCATTTT
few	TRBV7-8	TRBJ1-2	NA	CASSSVGWARGYTF	TGTGCCAGCAGCTCCGTAGGATGGGCTCGTGGCTACACCTTC
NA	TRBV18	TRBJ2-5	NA	CASSQSLGETQYF	TGTGCCAGCTCACAGTCTTTGGGAGAGACCCAGTACTTC
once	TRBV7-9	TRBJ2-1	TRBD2	CASSPGTREFF	TGTGCCAGCAGCCCCGGGACTAGGGAGTTCTTC
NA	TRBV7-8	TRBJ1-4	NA	CASSPGTWNEKLFF	TGTGCCAGCAGCCCCGGGACTTGGAATGAAAAACTGTTTTTT
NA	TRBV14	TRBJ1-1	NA	CASSQVGGRNTEAFF	TGTGCCAGCAGCCAAGTGGGGGGTAGGAACACTGAAGCTTTCTTT
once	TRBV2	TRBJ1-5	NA	CASSVQTHSNQPQHF	TGTGCCAGCAGTGTACAGACCCATAGCAATCAGCCCCAGCATTTT
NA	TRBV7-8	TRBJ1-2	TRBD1	CASSFRQTGSYDYTF	TGTGCCAGCAGCTTCCGCCAGACAGGGAGCTATGACTACACCTTC
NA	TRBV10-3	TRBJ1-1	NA	CAISEYRPGMNTEAFF	TGTGCCATCAGTGAGTACCGGCCGGGTATGAACACTGAAGCTTTCTTT
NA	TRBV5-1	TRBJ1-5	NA	CASSPGGVGQPQHF	TGCGCCAGCAGCCCGGGGGGCGTAGGGCAGCCCCAGCATTTT
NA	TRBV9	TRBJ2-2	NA	CASSVDFGPGELFF	TGTGCCAGCAGCGTAGATTTTGGGCCCGGGGAGCTGTTTTTT
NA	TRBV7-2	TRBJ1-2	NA	CASSPLGVGYGYTF	TGTGCCAGCAGCCCATTGGGTGTTGGCTATGGCTACACCTTC
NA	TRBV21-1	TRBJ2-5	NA	CASSKVGGSGGETQYF	TGTGCCAGCAGCAAAGTTGGCGGGTCGGGTGGGGAGACCCAGTACTTC
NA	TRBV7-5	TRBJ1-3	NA	CVRSLAPQGHLGNTIYF	TGTGTCAGAAGCCTAGCCCCCCAGGGACACCTTGGAAACACCATATATTTT
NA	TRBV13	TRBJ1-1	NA	CASSKRQTNTEAFF	TGTGCCAGCAGCAAGCGACAGACCAACACTGAAGCTTTCTTT
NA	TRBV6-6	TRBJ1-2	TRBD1	CASSSPRQGWYGYTF	TGTGCCAGCAGTTCCCCTCGACAGGGGTGGTATGGCTACACCTTC
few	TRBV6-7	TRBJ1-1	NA	CARSRNTEAFF	TGTGCCAGGAGTCGCAACACTGAAGCTTTCTTT
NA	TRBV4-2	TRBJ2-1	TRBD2	CASSQELAGEGKQFF	TGTGCCAGCAGCCAAGAGTTAGCGGGAGAGGGAAAGCAGTTCTTC
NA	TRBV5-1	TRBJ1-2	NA	CASSNDGQSLYGYTF	TGCGCCAGCAGCAATGACGGACAGTCTCTCTATGGCTACACCTTC
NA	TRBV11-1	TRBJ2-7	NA	CASSFTRGVAEQYF	TGTGCCAGCAGCTTTACTAGGGGCGTCGCCGAGCAGTACTTC
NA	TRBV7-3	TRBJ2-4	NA	CASSQRDTQLAKNIQYF	TGTGCCAGCAGCCAAAGGGACACCCAACTAGCCAAAAACATTCAGTACTTC
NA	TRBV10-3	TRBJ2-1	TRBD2	CATRLGLNNEQFF	TGTGCCACCCGCTTGGGACTAAACAATGAGCAGTTCTTC
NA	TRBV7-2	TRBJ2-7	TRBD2	CASTKNAGDYEQYF	TGTGCCAGCACCAAAAACGCGGGGGACTACGAGCAGTACTTC
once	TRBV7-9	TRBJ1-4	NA	CASSRGAGTNEKLFF	TGTGCCAGCAGCAGAGGGGCAGGGACTAATGAAAAACTGTTTTTT
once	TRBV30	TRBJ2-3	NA	CAWSVFERAKSTDTQYF	TGTGCCTGGAGTGTTTTCGAGCGGGCGAAGAGCACAGATACGCAGTATTTT
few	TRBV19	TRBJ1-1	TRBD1	CASSITGGAPTEAFF	TGTGCCAGTAGTATAACAGGGGGCGCTCCCACTGAAGCTTTCTTT
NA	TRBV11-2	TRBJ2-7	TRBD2	CASSLGPLAGPDEQYF	TGTGCCAGCAGCTTAGGTCCCCTAGCGGGGCCTGACGAGCAGTACTTC
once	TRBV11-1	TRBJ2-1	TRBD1	CASSLSQGGSMYEQFF	TGTGCCAGCAGCTTATCCCAAGGGGGCTCGATGTATGAGCAGTTCTTC
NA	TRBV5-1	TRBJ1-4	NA	CASSLDAPREKLFF	TGCGCCAGCAGCTTGGACGCCCCAAGGGAAAAACTGTTTTTT
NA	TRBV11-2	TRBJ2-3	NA	CASSLAGAGTDTQYF	TGTGCCAGCAGCTTAGCAGGGGCGGGCACAGATACGCAGTATTTT
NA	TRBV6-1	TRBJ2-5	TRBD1	CASSGQGGARETQYF	TGTGCCAGCAGTGGACAGGGGGGTGCGCGTGAGACCCAGTACTTC
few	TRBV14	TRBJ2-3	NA	CASSQGTGTDTQYF	TGTGCCAGCAGCCAAGGGACAGGCACAGATACGCAGTATTTT
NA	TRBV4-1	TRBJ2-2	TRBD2	CASTPAGGGTGELFF	TGCGCCAGCACCCCAGCGGGGGGGGGTACCGGGGAGCTGTTTTTT
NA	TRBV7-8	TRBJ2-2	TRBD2	CASSKLAGGSSTGELFF	TGTGCCAGCAGCAAACTAGCGGGAGGCTCGAGCACCGGGGAGCTGTTTTTT
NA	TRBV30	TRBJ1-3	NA	CAWSVLYGGNTIYF	TGTGCCTGGAGTGTACTGTACGGTGGAAACACCATATATTTT
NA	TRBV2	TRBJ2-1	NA	CASSGIFMGGEQFF	TGTGCCAGCAGTGGGATATTTATGGGTGGTGAGCAGTTCTTC
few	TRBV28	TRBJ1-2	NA	CASSLTGNYGYTF	TGTGCCAGCAGTCTTACAGGGAACTATGGCTACACCTTC
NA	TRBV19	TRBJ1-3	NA	CASSIGRPPSGNTIYF	TGTGCCAGTAGTATTGGTAGGCCACCCTCTGGAAACACCATATATTTT